The text below deals with one TCR beta chain. The data were taken from a study of blood T cells in healthy people across ages. Isolation yielded PBMCs, at least 7 million per sample, in every case. This CDR3 has 10 amino acids. Germline values: CDR1 DFQATT, CDR2 SNEGSKA (reference sequence). Primed by a sample-barcoded 5' primer and a J-beta primer mix, a second PCR proceeded for 7 to 11 cycles. Using its own MiXCR run on the 5' RACE reads, TCRdb lists one record per CDR3 protein. The table has some 1.1 million distinct CDR3 sequences, approximately 38% seen once. This chain connects TRBV20-1 to TRBJ1-1; no reliable D call. The sequenced material came from blood. This clonotype was sampled from a man younger than 35 in good health. The CDR3 sequence is CSPNNVEAFF. Written as DNA, the CDR3 is TGCAGCCCGAACAACGTTGAAGCTTTCTTT.